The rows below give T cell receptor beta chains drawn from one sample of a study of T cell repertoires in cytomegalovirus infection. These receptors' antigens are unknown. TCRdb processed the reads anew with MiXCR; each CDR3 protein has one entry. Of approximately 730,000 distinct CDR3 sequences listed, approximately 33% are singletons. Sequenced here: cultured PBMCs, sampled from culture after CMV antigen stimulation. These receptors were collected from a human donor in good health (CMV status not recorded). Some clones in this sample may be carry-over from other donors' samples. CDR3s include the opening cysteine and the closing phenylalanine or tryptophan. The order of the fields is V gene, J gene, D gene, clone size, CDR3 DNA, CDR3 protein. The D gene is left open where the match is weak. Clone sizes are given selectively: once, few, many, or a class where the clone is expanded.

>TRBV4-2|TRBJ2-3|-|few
TGTGCCAGCAGCTTCTCTCTTGGCGGAGCCCCGGAAGATACGCAGTATTTT
CASSFSLGGAPEDTQYF
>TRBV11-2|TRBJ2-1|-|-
TGTGCCAGCAGCTCTATTCTAAGAAACAATGAGCAGTTCTTC
CASSSILRNNEQFF
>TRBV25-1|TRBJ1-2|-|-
TGTGCCAGCAGTGAATACAGGGGCGGCTACACCTTC
CASSEYRGGYTF
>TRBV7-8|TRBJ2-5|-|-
TGTGCCAGCAGCTTCTCTCCGTCCGAAGAGACCCAGTACTTC
CASSFSPSEETQYF
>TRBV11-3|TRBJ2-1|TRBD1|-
TGTGCCAGCTCTTGGACAGGGGGGGGAAATGAGCAGTTCTTC
CASSWTGGGNEQFF
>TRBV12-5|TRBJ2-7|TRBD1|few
TGTGCTAGTGGAGATGACAGGGGGCCCTCGGGCTCCTACGAGCAGTACTTC
CASGDDRGPSGSYEQYF
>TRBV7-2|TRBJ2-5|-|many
TGTGCCAGCAGCTTATCTTCGTCATCCAGACCAGAGACCCAGTACTTC
CASSLSSSSRPETQYF
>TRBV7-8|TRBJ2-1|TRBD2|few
TGTGCCAGCAGCTCCTCCGGGACTAGCGGGGACCCTTTCTACAATGAGCAGTTCTTC
CASSSSGTSGDPFYNEQFF
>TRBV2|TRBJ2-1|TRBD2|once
TGTGCCACCTCGCCGTCTCTAGCGGGGCCCGAGCAGTTCTTC
CATSPSLAGPEQFF
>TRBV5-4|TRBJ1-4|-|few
TGTGCCAGCAGCTTGGATGGAACTAATGAAAAACTGTTTTTT
CASSLDGTNEKLFF
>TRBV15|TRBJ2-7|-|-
TGTGCCACCAGCAGAGATCCGAGTACCTACGAGCAGTACTTC
CATSRDPSTYEQYF
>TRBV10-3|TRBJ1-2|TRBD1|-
TGTGCCATCAGTCCGGGACAGGGGAACTATGGCTACACCTTC
CAISPGQGNYGYTF
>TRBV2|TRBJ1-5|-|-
TGTGCCAGCAACTCGTGGCTAGGCAATCAGCCCCAGCATTTT
CASNSWLGNQPQHF
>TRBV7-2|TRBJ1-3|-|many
TGTGCCAGCAGCTTCGCCTACAGGGATAGCTCTGGAAACACCATATATTTT
CASSFAYRDSSGNTIYF
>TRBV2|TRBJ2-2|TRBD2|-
TGTGCCAGCAGCCCCGGACTAGCGGGGGTACGCGGGGAGCTGTTTTTT
CASSPGLAGVRGELFF
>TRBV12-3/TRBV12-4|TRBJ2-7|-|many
TGTGCCAGCAGTTTGAATAGGTGGAACGAGCAGTACTTC
CASSLNRWNEQYF
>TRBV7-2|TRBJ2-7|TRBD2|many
TGTGCCAGTAGTAAAGAGCGGGGGGCGTTCTCCTACGAGCAGTACTTC
CASSKERGAFSYEQYF